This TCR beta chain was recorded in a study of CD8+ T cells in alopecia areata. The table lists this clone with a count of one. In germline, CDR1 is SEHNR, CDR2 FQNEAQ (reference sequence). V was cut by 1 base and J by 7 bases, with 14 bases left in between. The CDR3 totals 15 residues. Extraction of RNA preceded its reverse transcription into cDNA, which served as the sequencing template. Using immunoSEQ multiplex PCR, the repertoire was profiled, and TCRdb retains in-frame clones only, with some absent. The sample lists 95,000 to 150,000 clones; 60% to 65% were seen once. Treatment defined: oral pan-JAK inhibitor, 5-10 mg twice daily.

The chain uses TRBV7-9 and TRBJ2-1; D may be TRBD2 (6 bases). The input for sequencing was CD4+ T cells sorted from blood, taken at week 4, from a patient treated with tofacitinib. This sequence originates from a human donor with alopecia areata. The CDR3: CASSLGRALSNEQFF. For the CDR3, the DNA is TGTGCCAGCAGCTTAGGGAGGGCCCTCTCGAATGAGCAGTTCTTC.